This T cell receptor (beta chain) was captured by sequencing in a study of cytomegalovirus exposure and HLA in healthy donors. Study outcomes and limitations: Sequencing probably produced one cluster of sequence variants that were highly shared.

Comment on this clone: Its antigen remains unknown.

With 60 Vbeta and 13 Jbeta primers, the PCR was carried out. Method: immunoSEQ multiplex PCR; TCRdb's copy keeps in-frame clones and lacks some. The sample holds approximately 120,000 clones, about 80% seen once. The CDR3 length is 12 residues. The germline CDR1 and CDR2 sequences are MNHEY and SVGAGI. V was clipped by 7 bases and J by 7 bases; unmatched bases: 5. The sample comprised PBMCs. The sequence was collected from a man in his fifties in good health and CMV-seronegative. V gene TRBV6-5 combines with J gene TRBJ2-7; TRBD1 aligns across 9 bases. The CDR3 DNA reads as TGTGCCAGCAACAGGGGGCAGGGAGAGCAGTACTTC. It yields the protein CASNRGQGEQYF.